These 31 T cell receptor beta chains were all obtained from the same sample, sequenced in a study of blood T cell repertoires in COVID-19 (dated by TCRdb to 2020 to 2021). Library method: the immunoSEQ multiplex PCR assay. TCRdb limited this immuneACCESS table to in-frame rearrangements with V and J called. A share of clones is missing; checked studies link under half to unresolved V genes, and the rest is unexplained. For this sample there are 210,000 or so clones; almost 85% appear just once. The ten biggest clones cover 7.6% of the sample. Source material: peripheral blood. The receptors originated from a woman aged 45-65 years with active or convalescent COVID-19.

The gene calls are TRBV2 and TRBJ2-5; 9 bases align to TRBD2. The CDR3 consists of 16 residues. J lost 0 bases, V lost 6 bases, and 8 bases had no gene match. The V gene's germline CDR1 is SNHLY and CDR2 FYNNEI. CDR3 sequence reads: CASRRLAGSYQETQYF. The CDR3 DNA reads TGTGCCAGCAGAAGGCTAGCGGGGTCGTACCAAGAGACCCAGTACTTC.

The chain combines TRBV4-2 with TRBJ1-2; 10 bases map to TRBD1. Germline CDR1 LGHNA, CDR2 YNFKEQ. After removal of 1 base from V and 2 bases from J, the junction contained 4 bases not matched to a gene. The length of the CDR3 is 16 residues. The CDR3 is CASSQAWTGGNYGYTF. DNA for the CDR3: TGTGCCAGCAGCCAAGCCTGGACAGGGGGAAACTATGGCTACACCTTC.

V usage is TRBV2 and J usage is TRBJ2-6; a possible D gene is TRBD1 (5 bases). V was shortened by 6 bases and J by 1 base, with 10 bases between the two germline ends. Germline V gene sequence: CDR1 SNHLY, CDR2 FYNNEI. The CDR3 extends over 15 amino acids. The chain's CDR3 is CASSSKGSGANVLTF. CDR3 DNA sequence: TGTGCCAGCAGCTCAAAGGGGTCTGGGGCCAACGTCCTGACTTTC. Full variable domain (outside the CDR3, taken from reference TRBV2 and TRBJ2-6): EPEVTQTPSHQVTQMGQEVILRCVPISNHLYFYWYRQILGQKVEFLVSFYNNEISEKSEIFDDQFSVERPDGSNFTLKIRSTKLEDSAMYFCASSSKGSGANVLTFGAGSRLTVL.

The chain links TRBV5-1 to TRBJ2-3; no clear D gene. Germline CDR1 is SGHRS and CDR2 is YFSETQ. This CDR3 spans 16 amino acids. Trimming shortened V by 6 bases and J by 0 bases, and 17 bases separated the two germline ends. This CDR3 reads CASNMGAGASTDTQYF. CDR3 nucleotide sequence: TGCGCCAGCAACATGGGCGCAGGCGCTAGCACAGATACGCAGTATTTT.

This clone was seen a handful of times. The chain is built from TRBV4-1 and TRBJ1-2; a possible D gene is TRBD1 (5 bases). With 0 bases removed from V and 8 bases from J, the gap between germline ends came to 10 bases. The CDR3 has 13 residues. From germline, CDR1 is MGHRA and CDR2 YSYEKL. The CDR3 loop is CASSQDGGVGYTF. CDR3 in DNA: TGCGCCAGCAGCCAAGATGGGGGGGTAGGCTACACCTTC.

V gene TRBV24-1 combines with J gene TRBJ1-5; D call uncertain. Germline loops: CDR1 KGHDR, CDR2 SFDVKD. The CDR3 spans 14 residues. Trimming stripped 4 bases from V and 2 bases from J, with 8 bases between. The CDR3 protein is CATSDPSGNQPQHF. CDR3 in DNA: TGTGCCACCAGTGACCCGTCGGGCAATCAGCCCCAGCATTTT.

The chain combines TRBV5-4 with TRBJ1-2, with a weak D call TRBD1 (6 bases). Trimming stripped 3 bases from V and 9 bases from J, with 18 bases between. The germline V gene has CDR1 SGHNT and CDR2 YYREEE (reference sequence). This CDR3 comprises 14 residues. In nucleotides, the CDR3 is TGTGCCAGCAGCTCCTCGGGGGGGCTCCAGAGCTACACCTTC. This sequence encodes CASSSSGGLQSYTF.

This clone was seen more than once but under ten times. V is TRBV28 and J is TRBJ1-5, with TRBD1 as a possible D gene (5 bases). Germline assignment: CDR1 MDHEN and CDR2 SYDVKM. This CDR3 is 14 amino acids long. The V gene lost 8 bases and the J gene lost 7 bases, with 18 bases spanning the gap. Here the CDR3 DNA reads TGTGCCAGCGAAAGTAGGAGGGGAGGCCAGCCCCAGCATTTT. This encodes CASESRRGGQPQHF.

The chain links TRBV2 to TRBJ2-1, with 11 bases identical to TRBD2. The CDR3 has 15 residues. Losses at the gene ends were 6 bases for V and 9 bases for J; bases not matched to a gene: 10. Germline CDR1 reads SNHLY; CDR2 reads FYNNEI. This CDR3 is CASSQTSGVRGEQFF. The CDR3 DNA reads as TGTGCCAGCAGCCAGACTAGCGGGGTGCGTGGTGAGCAGTTCTTC. Using reference TRBV2 and TRBJ2-1 for the parts outside the CDR3, the full variable domain is EPEVTQTPSHQVTQMGQEVILRCVPISNHLYFYWYRQILGQKVEFLVSFYNNEISEKSEIFDDQFSVERPDGSNFTLKIRSTKLEDSAMYFCASSQTSGVRGEQFFGPGTRLTVL.

This chain joins TRBV27 and TRBJ2-1; 13 bases match TRBD2. This CDR3 spans 16 amino acids. After removal of 5 bases from V and 7 bases from J, the junction contained 8 bases not matched to a gene. The germline V gene encodes CDR1 MNHEY and CDR2 SMNVEV (reference sequence). CDR3 DNA sequence: TGTGCCAGCAGTCCCCGACTAGCGGGGGGTAGAAATGAGCAGTTCTTC. Amino acid sequence: CASSPRLAGGRNEQFF.

This rearrangement joins TRBV28 to TRBJ1-6, with D perhaps matching TRBD1 (6 bases). There are 15 residues in the CDR3. The germline V and J ends were trimmed by 6 bases and 7 bases, with 16 bases remaining between them. CDR1 and CDR2 from the germline V gene are MDHEN and SYDVKM. CDR3 amino acids: CASRGGQGRNSPLHF. CDR3 coding DNA: TGTGCCAGCAGGGGGGGGCAGGGCCGGAATTCACCCCTCCACTTT.

The chain couples TRBV6-5 to TRBJ1-1, with no clear D. This CDR3 is 15 amino acids long. The germline V gene has CDR1 MNHEY and CDR2 SVGAGI. Trimming shortened V by 5 bases and J by 3 bases, and 16 bases separated the two germline ends. The CDR3 sequence: CASSTRSVRDTEAFF. In DNA, the CDR3 is TGTGCCAGCAGTACTCGGTCGGTGAGGGACACTGAAGCTTTCTTT.

The chain uses TRBV19 and TRBJ2-5; TRBD1 matches at 7 bases. Per the germline V gene, CDR1 is LNHDA and CDR2 is SQIVND (reference sequence). CDR3 length equals 12 residues. The ends lost 8 bases at V and 5 bases at J; junction bases unmatched: 5. CDR3 DNA sequence: TGTGCCAGTCGACAGGGAAGGGAGACCCAGTACTTC. Translating it yields CASRQGRETQYF.

This clone showed up just a few times. This chain links TRBV5-6 with TRBJ1-2; D call uncertain. The length of the CDR3 is 12 residues. CDR1 is SGHDT, CDR2 YYEEEE, per germline. The V and J ends lost 4 bases and 14 bases respectively, with 18 bases between them. CDR3 in amino acids: CASSRSSGLGTF. CDR3 sequence (DNA): TGTGCCAGCAGCCGGTCCTCGGGTCTAGGAACCTTC. Full variable domain (missing parts from reference TRBV5-6 and TRBJ1-2): DAGVTQSPTHLIKTRGQQVTLRCSPKSGHDTVSWYQQALGQGPQFIFQYYEEEERQRGNFPDRFSGHQFPNYSSELNVNALLLGDSALYLCASSRSSGLGTFGSGTRLTVV.

The chain combines TRBV7-2 with TRBJ1-2; D unclear. This CDR3 comprises 15 residues. The germline gives CDR1 SGHTA, CDR2 FQGNSA. V shed 1 base and J shed 6 bases, with 15 bases lying between them. As DNA, the CDR3 is TGTGCCAGCAGCTTAGATCGGGCAGGAGGACATGGCTACACCTTC. Its protein is CASSLDRAGGHGYTF.

This sequence joins TRBV7-3 and TRBJ2-3, with TRBD1 matching 7 bases. The CDR3 is 14 residues long. Per germline, CDR1 SGHTA and CDR2 FQGTGA. V lost 8 bases to trimming and J lost 3 bases; unmatched junction nucleotides: 8. This CDR3 is CASGLQGLTDTQYF. The CDR3 coding sequence is TGTGCCAGCGGGTTACAGGGGTTGACAGATACGCAGTATTTT.

The table lists this clone with a few counts. The rearrangement joins TRBV5-4 to TRBJ1-5, with 9 bases matching TRBD1. V was clipped by 4 bases and J by 2 bases; unmatched bases: 13. CDR1 is SGHNT and CDR2 is YYREEE in the germline V gene (reference sequence). The CDR3 totals 18 residues. CDR3 region: CASSVKEQGAGRNQPQHF. The CDR3 nucleotides are TGTGCCAGCAGCGTGAAGGAACAGGGGGCCGGTCGCAATCAGCCCCAGCATTTT. Full variable domain (rest looked up from reference TRBV5-4 and TRBJ1-5): ETGVTQSPTHLIKTRGQQVTLRCSSQSGHNTVSWYQQALGQGPQFIFQYYREEENGRGNFPPRFSGLQFPNYSSELNVNALELDDSALYLCASSVKEQGAGRNQPQHFGDGTRLSIL.

The chain recombines TRBV5-6 with TRBJ1-2; TRBD1 matches at 11 bases. This CDR3 has 15 residues. CDR1 and CDR2 (germline): SGHDT, YYEEEE. The V segment lost 7 bases and the J segment 4 bases; nucleotides outside the gene matches: 9. The CDR3 loop reads CASSTGDRGTYGYTF. Here the CDR3 DNA reads TGTGCCAGCTCGACTGGGGACAGGGGGACCTATGGCTACACCTTC.

V usage is TRBV6-5 and J usage is TRBJ2-1; 7 nucleotides match TRBD1. The CDR3 consists of 16 residues. The trim removed 2 bases at V and 2 bases at J, leaving 6 bases unmatched. CDR1 is MNHEY, CDR2 SVGAGI, per germline. The CDR3 nucleotides are TGTGCCAGCAGTTACGGGACCGGGACAGCCTACAATGAGCAGTTCTTC. Translated: CASSYGTGTAYNEQFF.

Of note for this clone: Possible read error: a much larger clone is one base away. This chain links TRBV9 with TRBJ1-5, with unresolved D. The germline gives CDR1 SGDLS, CDR2 YYNGEE. The CDR3 totals 13 residues. V lost 7 bases, J lost 2 bases, and 10 bases lay in between. The CDR3 is CASGRDGNQPQHF. CDR3 in DNA: TGTGCCAGCGGGCGGGATGGCAATCAGCCCCAGCATTTT.

The chain carries TRBV5-1 and TRBJ1-1; D perhaps matches TRBD1 (6 bases). This CDR3 spans 16 amino acids. Germline CDR1 SGHRS, CDR2 YFSETQ. The V gene lost 0 bases and the J gene lost 0 bases, with 12 bases spanning the gap. The CDR3 here is CASSLEGVRMNTEAFF. The DNA for the CDR3 is TGCGCCAGCAGCTTGGAGGGGGTCCGGATGAACACTGAAGCTTTCTTT.

The V call is TRBV28, the J call TRBJ1-5; 12 bases map to TRBD1. The CDR3 length is 17 residues. The germline V gene encodes CDR1 MDHEN and CDR2 SYDVKM. J was trimmed by 6 bases and V by 6 bases; bases with no gene match: 12. CDR3 sequence reads: CASRPTPGTGGFQPQHF. The CDR3 nucleotides read TGTGCCAGCAGGCCAACTCCCGGGACAGGGGGCTTTCAGCCCCAGCATTTT.

The chain employs TRBV11-2 and TRBJ2-2, with D maybe TRBD2 (5 bases). This CDR3 comprises 15 residues. V lost 2 bases to trimming and J lost 3 bases, with 10 bases between them. Germline values: CDR1 SGHAT, CDR2 FQNNGV. The CDR3 DNA sequence: TGTGCCAGCAGCTTAACGCGGCGGGACACCGGGGAGCTGTTTTTT. This translates into CASSLTRRDTGELFF.

The chain uses TRBV27 and TRBJ2-2; TRBD2 matches 10 bases. After removal of 2 bases from V and 3 bases from J, the junction contained 3 bases not matched to a gene. CDR1 and CDR2 (germline): MNHEY, SMNVEV (reference sequence). This CDR3 is built from 16 residues. Here the CDR3 DNA reads TGTGCCAGCAGTTTAGGGCTAGCGGGAGACACCGGGGAGCTGTTTTTT. Translating it yields CASSLGLAGDTGELFF.

The chain combines TRBV12-3 or TRBV12-4 with TRBJ2-7, with a tentative D call TRBD2 (5 bases). This CDR3 spans 11 amino acids. Trimming removed 4 bases from V and 7 bases from J, with 8 bases in between. CDR3 sequence reads: CASSSRGEQYF. DNA for the CDR3: TGTGCCAGCAGTTCCCGGGGAGAGCAGTACTTC.

This clone occurred a few times. The CDR3 nucleotides read TGTGCCAGCAGTTCACAGGGTGAGGGAAACACCATATATTTT. This encodes CASSSQGEGNTIYF. V gene TRBV2 combines with J gene TRBJ1-3, with D maybe TRBD1 (6 bases). V dropped 5 bases and J dropped 4 bases, with 12 bases sitting between them. Per germline, CDR1 SNHLY and CDR2 FYNNEI. This CDR3 comprises 14 residues.

V usage is TRBV5-6 and J usage is TRBJ2-7, with D tentatively TRBD2 (7 bases). The germline V gene has CDR1 SGHDT and CDR2 YYEEEE. The CDR3 is made up of 16 amino acids. V lost 7 bases and J 0 bases, leaving 20 bases between the germline ends. The CDR3 DNA follows: TGTGCCAGCGCCCTCTCGGCGGGGGCCCACTCCTACGAGCAGTACGTC. It encodes CASALSAGAHSYEQYV.

This rearrangement joins TRBV3-1 (or the pseudogene TRBV3-2) to TRBJ1-5; TRBD1 matches 10 bases. The CDR3 sequence is 15 residues long. Germline values: CDR1 LGHDT, CDR2 YNNKEL (reference sequence). V was clipped by 3 bases and J by 3 bases; unmatched bases: 2. The CDR3 DNA reads as TGTGCCAGCAGCCACGGGACAGGGGTCAATCAGCCCCAGCATTTT. Its translation is CASSHGTGVNQPQHF.

The chain combines TRBV4-1 with TRBJ2-1, with 10 positions matching TRBD2. V was clipped by 4 bases and J by 3 bases; unmatched bases: 6. Germline CDR1 is MGHRA and CDR2 is YSYEKL. The CDR3 has 16 amino acids. The CDR3 DNA sequence: TGCGCCAGCAGCCCCTGGCCTAGCGGGAGCTACAATGAGCAGTTCTTC. The encoded protein is CASSPWPSGSYNEQFF.

This clone came up a few times. The chain joins TRBV20-1 to TRBJ1-1; no clear D. Trimming cost V 3 bases and J 7 bases, with 12 bases left between them. CDR3 length: 12 residues. Germline lookup yields CDR1 DFQATT and CDR2 SNEGSKA (reference sequence). The CDR3 nucleotides are TGCAGTGCTAGTAAGGCGGGAGGTGAAGCTTTCTTT. This encodes CSASKAGGEAFF.

This clone has a single count. The genes are TRBV24-1 and TRBJ2-1; TRBD2 is a possible D gene (5 bases). Germline V gene data show CDR1 as KGHDR and CDR2 as SFDVKD. The V and J ends lost 7 bases and 7 bases respectively, with 7 bases between them. The CDR3 runs to 11 residues. The CDR3: CATREGNEQFF. CDR3 DNA: TGTGCCACCAGAGAGGGTAATGAGCAGTTCTTC.